This is a list of T cell receptor beta chains from one sample in a study of blood T cell repertoires in COVID-19. Libraries were prepared by immunoSEQ multiplex PCR; TCRdb keeps only in-frame clonotypes and omits some of them. The repertoire holds roughly 260,000 clones, with roughly 82% as singletons. The sequenced sample was peripheral blood. The receptors were sampled from an older woman with acute or convalescent COVID-19. Each CDR3 is given with its conserved first and last residue. The D gene is left open where the match is weak. Some rows have no size entry. The others give once, few or many, or a class for an expanded clone.

clone size: .; V gene: TRBV5-1; D gene: .; CDR3 length: 15; J gene: TRBJ1-1; CDR3 DNA: TGCGCCAGCAGCCCTTTACAGGGACGGAACACTGAAGCTTTCTTT; CDR3 protein: CASSPLQGRNTEAFF
clone size: .; V gene: TRBV29-1; D gene: TRBD2; CDR3 length: 17; J gene: TRBJ2-2; CDR3 DNA: TGCAGCATAGTGGGGTTGACTAGCGGGGTTAACACCGGGGAGCTGTTTTTT; CDR3 protein: CSIVGLTSGVNTGELFF
clone size: few; V gene: TRBV29-1; D gene: .; CDR3 length: 17; J gene: TRBJ1-5; CDR3 DNA: TGCAGCGTTGAGGGGTCGGGGTGGAGGGTAGATGTCCAGCCCCAGCATTTT; CDR3 protein: CSVEGSGWRVDVQPQHF
clone size: .; V gene: TRBV28; D gene: .; CDR3 length: 15; J gene: TRBJ2-1; CDR3 DNA: TGTGCCAGCAGTTCGGAAACAGGGCGGCGTGGTGAGCAGTTCTTC; CDR3 protein: CASSSETGRRGEQFF
clone size: .; V gene: TRBV19; D gene: TRBD2; CDR3 length: 18; J gene: TRBJ2-3; CDR3 DNA: TGTGCCAGTAGTATCCCACCTAGCGGGGGGGCTAGCACAGATACGCAGTATTTT; CDR3 protein: CASSIPPSGGASTDTQYF
clone size: .; V gene: TRBV10-3; D gene: .; CDR3 length: 17; J gene: TRBJ2-2; CDR3 DNA: TGTGCCATCAGTGAAAGGAGCGACCCCCGTAAAGCCGGGGAGCTGTTTTTT; CDR3 protein: CAISERSDPRKAGELFF
clone size: few; V gene: TRBV6-5; D gene: .; CDR3 length: 14; J gene: TRBJ2-3; CDR3 DNA: TGTGCCAGCAGTTACTCCAGGGCCGGTTATACGCAGTATTTT; CDR3 protein: CASSYSRAGYTQYF
clone size: .; V gene: TRBV10-3; D gene: .; CDR3 length: 13; J gene: TRBJ1-6; CDR3 DNA: TGTGCCATCAGCGGACAGTCAAATTCACCCCTCCACTTT; CDR3 protein: CAISGQSNSPLHF
clone size: once; V gene: TRBV4-2; D gene: TRBD2; CDR3 length: 20; J gene: TRBJ2-4; CDR3 DNA: TGTGCCAGCAGCTCTTCTACTAGCGGGGGGTACTCACTAGCCAAAAACATTCAGTACTTC; CDR3 protein: CASSSSTSGGYSLAKNIQYF
clone size: .; V gene: TRBV24-1; D gene: .; CDR3 length: 13; J gene: TRBJ1-1; CDR3 DNA: TGTGCCACCAGTGATTTGTGGGGGGCTGAAGCTTTCTTT; CDR3 protein: CATSDLWGAEAFF
clone size: few; V gene: TRBV2; D gene: TRBD2; CDR3 length: 18; J gene: TRBJ2-1; CDR3 DNA: TGTGCCAGCAGTGATAGTTCGTCACTAGCGGGTTCCTACAATGAGCAGTTCTTC; CDR3 protein: CASSDSSSLAGSYNEQFF
clone size: once; V gene: TRBV4-2; D gene: .; CDR3 length: 16; J gene: TRBJ2-5; CDR3 DNA: TGTGCCAGCAGCCAAGATGAAAGGGGTCAAAAAGAGACCCAGTACTTC; CDR3 protein: CASSQDERGQKETQYF
clone size: once; V gene: TRBV6-2/TRBV6-3; D gene: .; CDR3 length: 17; J gene: TRBJ2-4; CDR3 DNA: TGTGCCAGCATCCCTATAGGGGCTGCACTAGCCAAAAACATTCAGTACTTC; CDR3 protein: CASIPIGAALAKNIQYF
clone size: .; V gene: TRBV18; D gene: TRBD1; CDR3 length: 16; J gene: TRBJ2-2; CDR3 DNA: TGTGCCAGCTCACCGAGAGGGACAGGGGACACCGGGGAGCTGTTTTTT; CDR3 protein: CASSPRGTGDTGELFF
clone size: .; V gene: TRBV28; D gene: .; CDR3 length: 11; J gene: TRBJ1-5; CDR3 DNA: TGTGCCAGTAGCGGGAACCAGCCCCAGCATTTT; CDR3 protein: CASSGNQPQHF
clone size: .; V gene: TRBV19; D gene: .; CDR3 length: 14; J gene: TRBJ1-5; CDR3 DNA: TGTGCCAGTAGTACGGGGACACGAAAACAGCCCCAGCATTTT; CDR3 protein: CASSTGTRKQPQHF
clone size: few; V gene: TRBV3-1/TRBV3-2; D gene: .; CDR3 length: 14; J gene: TRBJ2-1; CDR3 DNA: TGTGCCAGCAGCAACATGCAGGGGTTCAATGAGCAGTTCTTC; CDR3 protein: CASSNMQGFNEQFF
clone size: .; V gene: TRBV10-1; D gene: .; CDR3 length: 13; J gene: TRBJ2-1; CDR3 DNA: TGCGCCAGCAGTGAAAGGACTCACAATGAGCAGTTCTTC; CDR3 protein: CASSERTHNEQFF
clone size: .; V gene: TRBV15; D gene: TRBD1; CDR3 length: 13; J gene: TRBJ1-2; CDR3 DNA: TGTGCCACCAGCAGAGATTACAACTCCGGGACAGTCTTC; CDR3 protein: CATSRDYNSGTVF
clone size: .; V gene: TRBV5-4; D gene: TRBD1; CDR3 length: 16; J gene: TRBJ1-2; CDR3 DNA: TGTGCCAGCAGCTTGGCTGGGGACAGGGGTTTCTATGGCTACACCTTC; CDR3 protein: CASSLAGDRGFYGYTF
clone size: .; V gene: TRBV3-1/TRBV3-2; D gene: .; CDR3 length: 14; J gene: TRBJ2-5; CDR3 DNA: TGTGCCAGCAGCCTAAGGACAGCCAAAGAGACCCAGTACTTC; CDR3 protein: CASSLRTAKETQYF
clone size: .; V gene: TRBV28; D gene: .; CDR3 length: 15; J gene: TRBJ1-6; CDR3 DNA: TGTGCCAGCAAGGGCGGGGGCGCCTATAATTCACCCCTCCACTTT; CDR3 protein: CASKGGGAYNSPLHF
clone size: once; V gene: TRBV5-4; D gene: .; CDR3 length: 15; J gene: TRBJ2-6; CDR3 DNA: TGTGCCAGCAGGGGGCAGAGCTCTGGGGCCAACGTCCTGACTTTC; CDR3 protein: CASRGQSSGANVLTF
clone size: .; V gene: TRBV6-6; D gene: .; CDR3 length: 13; J gene: TRBJ1-2; CDR3 DNA: TGTGCCAGCAGTTACCTAAAAGACAGCGGCTACACCTTC; CDR3 protein: CASSYLKDSGYTF
clone size: .; V gene: TRBV28; D gene: .; CDR3 length: 15; J gene: TRBJ1-1; CDR3 DNA: TGTGCCAGCAGTTTAATCCCAGGGATGAACACTGAAGCTTTCTTT; CDR3 protein: CASSLIPGMNTEAFF
clone size: .; V gene: TRBV27; D gene: .; CDR3 length: 15; J gene: TRBJ2-5; CDR3 DNA: TGTGCCAGCAAATCGGTTGAGCCCATACAAGAGACCCAGTACTTC; CDR3 protein: CASKSVEPIQETQYF
clone size: .; V gene: TRBV18; D gene: TRBD1; CDR3 length: 17; J gene: TRBJ2-5; CDR3 DNA: TGTGCCAGCTCCCCAATCACCGGGACAGGGGGCCAAGAGACCCAGTACTTC; CDR3 protein: CASSPITGTGGQETQYF